This T cell receptor beta chain was observed in a study of cytomegalovirus exposure and HLA in healthy donors. Profiled with immunoSEQ multiplex PCR; TCRdb holds only in-frame clones, not every one. Of 250,000 or so clones in the sample, nearly 90% were seen once. V was clipped by 5 bases and J by 2 bases, with 9 bases between them. The CDR3 length is 13 residues. Germline V gene data show CDR1 as MNHEY and CDR2 as SMNVEV (reference sequence). The receptor comes from a woman younger than 35 in good health and CMV-seronegative. V is TRBV27 and J is TRBJ1-1; D gene uncertain. Sequencing was done on a sample of PBMCs. CDR3 sequence reads: CASSPRGNTEAFF. The DNA for the CDR3 is TGTGCCAGCAGTCCGCGGGGAAACACTGAAGCTTTCTTT.